A single sample gave rise to the 3 T cell receptor beta chains below, sequenced in a study of low-dose radiotherapy and immunotherapy resistance in tumors. Amplification, which lasted 20 PCR cycles, used a constant-region primer and V-primer adapter to amplify TCRs. TCRdb re-analysed the reads in MiXCR, keeping a single row per CDR3 protein. The sample lists about 52,000 distinct CDR3 sequences, roughly a third occurring once. Indicated time point: after trial treatment. Treatment of the sample: LDRT plus nivolumab, ipilimumab, low-dose cyclophosphamide and aspirin (RACIN trial). Sequenced material: PBMCs, taken after low-dose radiotherapy plus immunotherapy. All receptors derive from a male donor with rectosigmoid adenocarcinoma.

The chain uses TRBV5-1 and TRBJ1-2; D is possibly TRBD1 (5 bases). Germline assignment: CDR1 SGHRS and CDR2 YFSETQ. This CDR3 spans 14 amino acids. Trimming took 0 bases from V and 8 from J, leaving 14 bases between them. The DNA for the CDR3 is TGCGCCAGCAGCTTGGTCGGCAGGGTGGAGGGCTACACCTTC. Translation gives CASSLVGRVEGYTF.

This clonotype was seen at least ten times. This rearrangement joins TRBV19 to TRBJ1-1; D is possibly TRBD1 (6 bases). CDR3 length: 15 amino acids. Trimming stripped 7 bases from V and 0 bases from J, with 15 bases between. Per germline, CDR1 LNHDA and CDR2 SQIVND (reference sequence). The CDR3 DNA is TGTGCCAGTACCACCAGCTACAGGGTGAACACTGAAGCTTTCTTT. Encoded protein: CASTTSYRVNTEAFF.

This clonotype rates as medium-sized. The chain employs TRBV6-5 and TRBJ2-1; TRBD2 matches 10 bases. CDR1 and CDR2 (germline): MNHEY, SVGAGI. The CDR3 has 17 residues. V lost 0 bases, J lost 2 bases, and 4 bases stayed unmatched. The CDR3 loop reads CASSYSLAGAPYNEQFF. CDR3 bases: TGTGCCAGCAGTTACTCGCTAGCGGGAGCACCCTACAATGAGCAGTTCTTC.